These 27 T cell receptor beta chains were sequenced from one sample in a study of monozygotic twins with inflammatory bowel disease. TCRdb processed the 5' RACE reads again and assigns one entry to each CDR3 protein, with no DNA. The repertoire table contains some 400,000 distinct CDR3 sequences. Sequencing used blood. Receptors originate from a human donor with ulcerative colitis or Crohn's disease, or a healthy co-twin of an affected twin (not recorded which).

This CDR3 reads CASSLASPYSNQPQHF. The chain is built from TRBV7-2 and TRBJ1-5; the TCRdb D gene call, TRBD1, has no DNA to confirm it. Germline V gene data show CDR1 as SGHTA and CDR2 as FQGNSA. This CDR3 comprises 16 residues.

V and J are TRBV10-3 and TRBJ2-7; the D call from TCRdb, TRBD2, cannot be confirmed without DNA. CDR3 length equals 16 residues. Germline lookup yields CDR1 ENHRY and CDR2 SYGVKD. CDR3 protein: CAISEGRSGASYEQYF.

The chain's CDR3 is CASSRDRGFYEQYF. The V and J genes are TRBV7-6 and TRBJ2-7; TCRdb reports TRBD1, a call that lacks DNA to check it against. Germline CDR1 is SGHVS and CDR2 is FNYEAQ. CDR3 size: 14 residues.

The rearrangement links TRBV7-2 to TRBJ2-5. The CDR3 has 15 residues. Per germline, CDR1 SGHTA and CDR2 FQGNSA. The CDR3 is CASSLVISREETQYF.

The chain joins TRBV20-1 to TRBJ2-1; TCRdb outputs TRBD1, but without DNA this stays unchecked. The CDR3 covers 14 residues. From germline, CDR1 is DFQATT and CDR2 SNEGSKA (reference sequence). The chain's CDR3 is CSARNRGDYNEQFF.

This chain joins TRBV4-2 and TRBJ2-5; TCRdb calls TRBD2, which cannot be checked without DNA. CDR3 length: 14 amino acids. Germline V gene data show CDR1 as LGHNA and CDR2 as YNFKEQ. CDR3 in amino acids: CASSEAGGQETQYF.

The chain joins TRBV7-2 to TRBJ2-5; TCRdb reports TRBD2, a call that lacks DNA to check it against. CDR3 length: 15 amino acids. In germline, CDR1 is SGHTA, CDR2 FQGNSA. CDR3 in amino acids: CASSPRGGKLETQYF.

The V and J genes are TRBV6-1 and TRBJ1-2; TCRdb outputs TRBD1, but without DNA this stays unchecked. CDR1 MNHNS and CDR2 SASEGT come from the germline V gene. CDR3 length: 14 amino acids. The CDR3 loop reads CASSGGQGAFGYTF.

The V gene is TRBV7-6, the J gene TRBJ2-7; TCRdb's D gene call, TRBD2, goes unchecked for lack of DNA. The V gene's germline CDR1 is SGHVS and CDR2 FNYEAQ. CDR3 size: 16 residues. The CDR3: CASSLHGGGRRNEQYF.

The chain joins TRBV5-6 to TRBJ2-1; TCRdb's D call, TRBD1, is unchecked because there is no DNA. CDR1 and CDR2 (germline): SGHDT, YYEEEE. CDR3 length: 15 amino acids. CDR3 protein: CASGGGGISYNEQFF.

V and J are TRBV30 and TRBJ2-2. The CDR3 consists of 12 residues. Germline V gene sequence: CDR1 GTSNPN, CDR2 SVGIG (reference sequence). The CDR3 reads CAWRGNTGELFF.

The rearrangement joins TRBV12-3 or TRBV12-4 to TRBJ1-3. This CDR3 has 15 amino acids. CDR3 residues: CASEDSGFSGNTIYF.

This sequence joins TRBV6-1 and TRBJ2-7; checking the TCRdb D call of TRBD2 is not possible without DNA. The germline V gene has CDR1 MNHNS and CDR2 SASEGT. The CDR3 runs to 18 residues. The CDR3 spells CASSEARTSGGSSYEQYF.

CDR3 amino acids: CASSSDRVPETQYF. This chain joins TRBV7-9 and TRBJ2-5; lacking DNA, the TRBD1 call made by TCRdb goes unchecked. Looked up from germline, CDR1 is SEHNR and CDR2 is FQNEAQ (reference sequence). This CDR3 is built from 14 residues.

The chain uses TRBV19 and TRBJ2-1; with no DNA, the TCRdb D assignment of TRBD1 cannot be verified. Germline lookup yields CDR1 LNHDA and CDR2 SQIVND (reference sequence). The CDR3 contains 15 residues. CDR3 amino acids: CASRRTHQGANEQFF. The full variable domain, with the rest looked up from reference TRBV19 and TRBJ2-1, is DGGITQSPKYLFRKEGQNVTLSCEQNLNHDAMYWYRQDPGQGLRLIYYSQIVNDFQKGDIAEGYSVSREKKESFPLTVTSAQKNPTAFYLCASRRTHQGANEQFFGPGTRLTVL.

The V and J genes are TRBV2 and TRBJ2-1; TCRdb calls TRBD1, which cannot be checked without DNA. The germline V gene encodes CDR1 SNHLY and CDR2 FYNNEI. The CDR3 is 17 amino acids. CDR3 region: CASSDVPADSSYNEQFF.

V is TRBV2 and J is TRBJ2-1; TCRdb gives TRBD1 as the D gene, but with no DNA this cannot be confirmed. The CDR3 has 13 residues. The germline gives CDR1 SNHLY, CDR2 FYNNEI. CDR3 sequence: CASRVDSYNEQFF.

V is TRBV20-1 and J is TRBJ2-7; TCRdb gives TRBD2 as the D gene, but with no DNA this cannot be confirmed. This CDR3 is 14 amino acids long. In germline, CDR1 is DFQATT, CDR2 SNEGSKA (reference sequence). This CDR3 reads CSASAASGSYEQYF.

The V call is TRBV7-2, the J call TRBJ2-1; TCRdb's D call of TRBD2 is untestable without DNA. The CDR3 runs 13 residues. Germline V gene sequence: CDR1 SGHTA, CDR2 FQGNSA. The CDR3 here is CASSFDGRTLQFF.

The V gene is TRBV6-1, the J gene TRBJ2-3; the TCRdb call, TRBD1, lacks DNA for checking. The CDR3 consists of 15 residues. Per the germline V gene, CDR1 is MNHNS and CDR2 is SASEGT. The CDR3 loop is CASSLQGNRGDTQYF.

The rearrangement joins TRBV7-9 to TRBJ2-3; no DNA is available, so the TRBD1 call from TCRdb remains unchecked. Germline CDR1 SEHNR, CDR2 FQNEAQ (reference sequence). This CDR3 spans 16 amino acids. The CDR3 loop is CASSLLSTGRTDTQYF.

The V gene is TRBV11-3, the J gene TRBJ1-1; absent DNA, TCRdb's TRBD1 call cannot be checked. There are 13 residues in the CDR3. Germline V gene sequence: CDR1 SGHNT, CDR2 YENEEA. This chain's CDR3 is CASSTRGQGRAFF.

The chain links TRBV18 to TRBJ1-1; TCRdb's D gene call, TRBD1, goes unchecked for lack of DNA. Germline CDR1 is KGHSH and CDR2 is LQKENI. The CDR3 runs to 17 residues. The CDR3 sequence is CASSPFQRQGYNTEAFF. Full variable domain (remainder filled in from reference TRBV18 and TRBJ1-1): NAGVMQNPRHLVRRRGQEARLRCSPMKGHSHVYWYRQLPEEGLKFMVYLQKENIIDESGMPKERFSAEFPKEGPSILRIQQVVRGDSAAYFCASSPFQRQGYNTEAFFGQGTRLTVV.

The chain uses TRBV12-3 or TRBV12-4 and TRBJ2-2; TCRdb's D call, TRBD2, is unchecked because there is no DNA. The CDR3 extends over 13 amino acids. The CDR3 reads CASSPHSAGELFF.

V is TRBV15 and J is TRBJ2-4; lacking DNA, the TRBD2 call made by TCRdb goes unchecked. The germline V gene has CDR1 LNHNV and CDR2 YYDKDF (reference sequence). This CDR3 contains 15 residues. CDR3 amino acids: CATRVAGGPQNIQYF.

The V call is TRBV18, the J call TRBJ2-1; the TCRdb call, TRBD2, lacks DNA for checking. The CDR3 totals 13 residues. Germline V gives CDR1 KGHSH, CDR2 LQKENI. The chain's CDR3 is CASSGDEYNEQFF.

V and J are TRBV14 and TRBJ2-1; there is no DNA to check the TCRdb D call of TRBD2. This CDR3 has 17 amino acids. Germline V CDR1 and CDR2: SGHDN, FVKESK. This chain's CDR3 is CASSPSGTTTAYNEQFF.